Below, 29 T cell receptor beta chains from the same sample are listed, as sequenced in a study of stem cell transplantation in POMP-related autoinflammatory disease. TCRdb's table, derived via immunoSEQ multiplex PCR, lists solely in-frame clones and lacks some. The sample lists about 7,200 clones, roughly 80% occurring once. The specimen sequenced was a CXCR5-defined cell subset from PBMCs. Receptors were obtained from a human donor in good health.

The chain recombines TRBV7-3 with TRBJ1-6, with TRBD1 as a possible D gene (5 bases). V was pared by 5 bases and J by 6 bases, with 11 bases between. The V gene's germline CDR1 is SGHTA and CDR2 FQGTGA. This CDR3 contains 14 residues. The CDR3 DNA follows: TGTGCCAGCAGCCCGGGACGGCGTAATTCACCCCTCCACTTT. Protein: CASSPGRRNSPLHF.

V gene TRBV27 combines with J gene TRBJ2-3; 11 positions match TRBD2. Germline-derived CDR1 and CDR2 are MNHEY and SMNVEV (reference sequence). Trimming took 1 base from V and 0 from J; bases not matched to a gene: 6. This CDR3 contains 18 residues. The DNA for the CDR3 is TGTGCCAGCAGTTTATGGGGGACTAGCGGACCTAGCACAGATACGCAGTATTTT. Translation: CASSLWGTSGPSTDTQYF.

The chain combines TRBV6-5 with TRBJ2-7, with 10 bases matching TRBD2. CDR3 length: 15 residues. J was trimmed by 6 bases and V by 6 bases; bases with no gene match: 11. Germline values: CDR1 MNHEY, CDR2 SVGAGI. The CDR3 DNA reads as TGTGCCAGCAGCGCCTGGACTAGCGGTCCTTTCGAGCAGTACTTC. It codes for CASSAWTSGPFEQYF.

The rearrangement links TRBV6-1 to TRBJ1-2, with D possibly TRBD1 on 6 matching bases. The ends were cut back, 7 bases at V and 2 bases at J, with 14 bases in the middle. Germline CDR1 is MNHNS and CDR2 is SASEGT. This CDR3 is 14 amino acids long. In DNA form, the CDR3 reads TGTGCCAGCACCCGGCAGGGGCGGAACTATGGCTACACCTTC. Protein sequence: CASTRQGRNYGYTF.

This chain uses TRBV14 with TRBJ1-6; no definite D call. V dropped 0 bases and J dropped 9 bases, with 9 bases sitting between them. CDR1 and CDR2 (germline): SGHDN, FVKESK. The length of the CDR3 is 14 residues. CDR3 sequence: CASSQEPEVSPLHF. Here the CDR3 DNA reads TGTGCCAGCAGCCAAGAGCCAGAAGTTTCACCCCTCCACTTT. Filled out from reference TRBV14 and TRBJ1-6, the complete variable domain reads EAGVTQFPSHSVIEKGQTVTLRCDPISGHDNLYWYRRVMGKEIKFLLHFVKESKQDESGMPNNRFLAERTGGTYSTLKVQPAELEDSGVYFCASSQEPEVSPLHFGNGTRLTVT.

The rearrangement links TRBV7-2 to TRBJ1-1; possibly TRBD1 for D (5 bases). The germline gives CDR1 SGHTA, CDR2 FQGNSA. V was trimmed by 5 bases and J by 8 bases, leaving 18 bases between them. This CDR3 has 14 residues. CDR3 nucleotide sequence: TGTGCCAGCAGCATTGATCCGGGGACCGTAGAAGCTTTCTTT. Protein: CASSIDPGTVEAFF.

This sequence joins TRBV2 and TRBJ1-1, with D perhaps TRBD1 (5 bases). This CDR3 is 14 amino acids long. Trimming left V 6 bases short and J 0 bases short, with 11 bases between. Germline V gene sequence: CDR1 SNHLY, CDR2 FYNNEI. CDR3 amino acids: CASREGLVNTEAFF. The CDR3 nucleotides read TGTGCCAGCAGGGAGGGACTGGTGAACACTGAAGCTTTCTTT.

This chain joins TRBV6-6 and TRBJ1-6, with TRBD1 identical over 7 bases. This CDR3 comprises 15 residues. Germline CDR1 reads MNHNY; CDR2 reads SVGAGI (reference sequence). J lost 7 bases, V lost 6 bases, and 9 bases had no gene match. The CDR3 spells CASRSLDRENSPLHF. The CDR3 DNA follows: TGTGCCAGCAGGTCGCTAGACAGGGAAAATTCACCCCTCCACTTT.

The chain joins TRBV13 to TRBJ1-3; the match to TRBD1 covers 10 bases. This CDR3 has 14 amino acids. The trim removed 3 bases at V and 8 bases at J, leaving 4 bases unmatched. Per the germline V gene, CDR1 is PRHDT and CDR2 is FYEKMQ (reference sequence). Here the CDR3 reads CASSFRDRGDTIYF. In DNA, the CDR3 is TGTGCCAGCAGCTTCCGGGACAGGGGTGACACCATATATTTT.

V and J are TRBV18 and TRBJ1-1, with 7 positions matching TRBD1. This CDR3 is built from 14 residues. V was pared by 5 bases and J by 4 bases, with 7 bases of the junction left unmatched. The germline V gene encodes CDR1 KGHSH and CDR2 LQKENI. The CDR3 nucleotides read TGTGCCAGCTCAAGACAGGGAATTGTCACTGAAGCTTTCTTT. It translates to CASSRQGIVTEAFF.

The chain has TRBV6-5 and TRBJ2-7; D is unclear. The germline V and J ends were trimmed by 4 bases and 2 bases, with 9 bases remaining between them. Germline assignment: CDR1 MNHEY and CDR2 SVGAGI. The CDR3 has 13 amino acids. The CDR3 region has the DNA TGTGCCAGCAGTTCTGTTCAAGCCTACGAGCAGTACTTC. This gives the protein CASSSVQAYEQYF.

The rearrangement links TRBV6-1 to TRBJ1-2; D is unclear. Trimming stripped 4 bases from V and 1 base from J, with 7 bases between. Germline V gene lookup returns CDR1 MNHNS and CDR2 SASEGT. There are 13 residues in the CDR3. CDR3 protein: CASSVLVNYGYTF. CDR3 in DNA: TGTGCCAGCAGTGTTCTGGTTAACTATGGCTACACCTTC.

The CDR3 nucleotides read TGTGCCAGCAGCTTAGCGGGGGCAAGTGCGGCTCTGTATTTT. Protein product: CASSLAGASAALYF. V gene TRBV7-9 combines with J gene TRBJ2-3; possible D gene TRBD1, 6 bases. V shed 0 bases and J shed 14 bases, with 18 bases lying between them. CDR3 length: 14 residues. Germline-derived CDR1 and CDR2 are SEHNR and FQNEAQ (reference sequence). Supplemented by reference TRBV7-9 and TRBJ2-3, the full variable domain reads DTGVSQNPRHKITKRGQNVTFRCDPISEHNRLYWYRQTLGQGPEFLTYFQNEAQLEKSRLLSDRFSAERPKGSFSTLEIQRTEQGDSAMYLCASSLAGASAALYFGPGTRLTVL.

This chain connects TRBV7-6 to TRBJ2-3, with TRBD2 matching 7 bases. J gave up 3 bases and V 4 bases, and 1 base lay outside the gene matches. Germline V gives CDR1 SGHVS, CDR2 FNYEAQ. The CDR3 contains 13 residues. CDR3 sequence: CASSWEGTDTQYF. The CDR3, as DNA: TGTGCCAGCAGCTGGGAGGGGACAGATACGCAGTATTTT.

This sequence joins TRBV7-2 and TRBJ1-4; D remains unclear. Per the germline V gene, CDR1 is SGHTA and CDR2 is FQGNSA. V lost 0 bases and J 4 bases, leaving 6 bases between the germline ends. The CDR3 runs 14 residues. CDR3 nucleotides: TGTGCCAGCAGCTTAGCGGGTGTTAATGAAAAACTGTTTTTT. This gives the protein CASSLAGVNEKLFF.

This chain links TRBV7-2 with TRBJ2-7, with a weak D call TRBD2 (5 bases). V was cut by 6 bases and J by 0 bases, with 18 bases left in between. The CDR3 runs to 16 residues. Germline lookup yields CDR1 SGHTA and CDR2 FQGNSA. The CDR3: CASRPRSAGLSYEQYF. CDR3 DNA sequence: TGTGCCAGCAGACCCCGATCGGCAGGACTCTCCTACGAGCAGTACTTC.

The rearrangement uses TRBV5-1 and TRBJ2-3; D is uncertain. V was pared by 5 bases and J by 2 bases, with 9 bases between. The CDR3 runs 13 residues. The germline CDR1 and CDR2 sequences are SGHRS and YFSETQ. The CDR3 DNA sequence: TGCGCCAGCAGGGGGTCCCTCACAGATACGCAGTATTTT. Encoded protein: CASRGSLTDTQYF.

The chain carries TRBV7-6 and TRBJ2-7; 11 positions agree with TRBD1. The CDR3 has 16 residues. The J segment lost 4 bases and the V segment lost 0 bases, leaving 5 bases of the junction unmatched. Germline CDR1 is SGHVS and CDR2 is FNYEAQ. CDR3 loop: CASSLAGTGGQYEQYF. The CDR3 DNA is TGTGCCAGCAGCTTAGCCGGGACAGGGGGTCAGTACGAGCAGTACTTC.

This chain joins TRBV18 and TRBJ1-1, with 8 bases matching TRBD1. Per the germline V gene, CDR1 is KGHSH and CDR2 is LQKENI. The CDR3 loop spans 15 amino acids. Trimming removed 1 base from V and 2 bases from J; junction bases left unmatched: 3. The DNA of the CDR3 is TGTGCCAGCTCACCACTGACAGGGGCTAACACTGAAGCTTTCTTT. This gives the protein CASSPLTGANTEAFF.

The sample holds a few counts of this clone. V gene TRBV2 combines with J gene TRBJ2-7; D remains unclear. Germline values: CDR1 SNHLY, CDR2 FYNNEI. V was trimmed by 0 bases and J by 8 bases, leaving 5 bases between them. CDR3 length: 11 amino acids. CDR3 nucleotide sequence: TGTGCCAGCAGTGAAGCCCCCAAGCAGTACTTC. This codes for CASSEAPKQYF.

CDR3 nucleotide sequence: TGTGCCAGCTCACGATGGACAGAAAGAACGAGCACTGAAGCTTTCTTT. This codes for CASSRWTERTSTEAFF. The genes are TRBV18 and TRBJ1-1; D may be TRBD1 (6 bases). Germline V CDR1 and CDR2: KGHSH, LQKENI. V lost 4 bases to trimming and J lost 4 bases, with 19 bases between them. CDR3 size: 16 residues.

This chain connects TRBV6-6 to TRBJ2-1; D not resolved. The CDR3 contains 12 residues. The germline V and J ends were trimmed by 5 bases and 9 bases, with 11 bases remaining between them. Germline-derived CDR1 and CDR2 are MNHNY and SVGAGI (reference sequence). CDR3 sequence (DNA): TGTGCCAGCAGTGAGGCCGGGCCTGAGCAGTTCTTC. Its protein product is CASSEAGPEQFF.

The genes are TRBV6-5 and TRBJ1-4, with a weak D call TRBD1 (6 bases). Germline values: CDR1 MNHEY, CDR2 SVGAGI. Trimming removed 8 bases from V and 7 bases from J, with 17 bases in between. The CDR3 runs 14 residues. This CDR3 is CASHRGALGEKLFF. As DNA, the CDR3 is TGTGCCAGCCATCGGGGGGCGCTGGGTGAAAAACTGTTTTTT.

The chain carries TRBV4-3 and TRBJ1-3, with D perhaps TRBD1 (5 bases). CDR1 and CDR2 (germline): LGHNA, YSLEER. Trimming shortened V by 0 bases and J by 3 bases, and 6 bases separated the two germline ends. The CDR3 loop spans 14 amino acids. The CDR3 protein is CASSQDDSGNTIYF. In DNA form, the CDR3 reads TGCGCCAGCAGCCAAGATGACAGTGGAAACACCATATATTTT.

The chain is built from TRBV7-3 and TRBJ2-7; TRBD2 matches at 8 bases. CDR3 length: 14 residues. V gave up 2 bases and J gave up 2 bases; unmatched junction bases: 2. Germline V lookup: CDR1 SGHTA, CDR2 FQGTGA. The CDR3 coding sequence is TGTGCCAGCAGCTTATATAGCGGGGCCTACGAGCAGTACTTC. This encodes CASSLYSGAYEQYF. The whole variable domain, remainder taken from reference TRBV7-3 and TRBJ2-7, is GAGVSQTPSNKVTEKGKYVELRCDPISGHTALYWYRQSLGQGPEFLIYFQGTGAADDSGLPNDRFFAVRPEGSVSTLKIQRTERGDSAVYLCASSLYSGAYEQYFGPGTRLTVT.

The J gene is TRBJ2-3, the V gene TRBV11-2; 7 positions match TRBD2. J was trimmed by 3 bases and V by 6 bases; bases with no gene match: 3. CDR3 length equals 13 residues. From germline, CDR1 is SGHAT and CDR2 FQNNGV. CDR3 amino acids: CASSGRGTDTQYF. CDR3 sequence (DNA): TGTGCCAGCAGTGGGAGGGGTACAGATACGCAGTATTTT.

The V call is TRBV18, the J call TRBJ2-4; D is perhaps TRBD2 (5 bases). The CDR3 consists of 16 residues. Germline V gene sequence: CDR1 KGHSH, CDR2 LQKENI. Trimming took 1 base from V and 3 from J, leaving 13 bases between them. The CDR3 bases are TGTGCCAGCTCACCACTCGGGGAAGGCCTCAAAAACATTCAGTACTTC. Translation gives CASSPLGEGLKNIQYF.

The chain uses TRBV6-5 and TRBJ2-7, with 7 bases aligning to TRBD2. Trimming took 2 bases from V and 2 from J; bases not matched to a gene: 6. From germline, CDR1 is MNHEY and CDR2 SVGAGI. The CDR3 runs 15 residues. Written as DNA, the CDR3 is TGTGCCAGCAGTTACGGGCGGGGGACCCCCTACGAGCAGTACTTC. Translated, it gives CASSYGRGTPYEQYF.

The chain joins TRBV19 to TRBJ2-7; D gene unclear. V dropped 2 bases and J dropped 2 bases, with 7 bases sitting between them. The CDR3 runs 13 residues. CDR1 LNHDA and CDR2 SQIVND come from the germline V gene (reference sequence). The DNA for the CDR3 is TGTGCCAGTAGTATATCCGGAGCCTACGAGCAGTACTTC. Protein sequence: CASSISGAYEQYF. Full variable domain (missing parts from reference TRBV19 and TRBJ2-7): DGGITQSPKYLFRKEGQNVTLSCEQNLNHDAMYWYRQDPGQGLRLIYYSQIVNDFQKGDIAEGYSVSREKKESFPLTVTSAQKNPTAFYLCASSISGAYEQYFGPGTRLTVT.